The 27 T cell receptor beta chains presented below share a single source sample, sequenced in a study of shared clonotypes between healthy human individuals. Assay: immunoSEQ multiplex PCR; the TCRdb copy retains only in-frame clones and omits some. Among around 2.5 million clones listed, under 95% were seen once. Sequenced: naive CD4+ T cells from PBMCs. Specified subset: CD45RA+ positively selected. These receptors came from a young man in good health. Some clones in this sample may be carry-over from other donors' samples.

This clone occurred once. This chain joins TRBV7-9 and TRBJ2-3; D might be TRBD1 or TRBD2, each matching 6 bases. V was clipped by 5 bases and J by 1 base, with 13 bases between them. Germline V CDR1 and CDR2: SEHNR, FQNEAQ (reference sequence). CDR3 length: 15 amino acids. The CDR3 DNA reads TGTGCCAGCAGCCGCGTCGGGGGCGGCACAGATACGCAGTATTTT. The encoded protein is CASSRVGGGTDTQYF.

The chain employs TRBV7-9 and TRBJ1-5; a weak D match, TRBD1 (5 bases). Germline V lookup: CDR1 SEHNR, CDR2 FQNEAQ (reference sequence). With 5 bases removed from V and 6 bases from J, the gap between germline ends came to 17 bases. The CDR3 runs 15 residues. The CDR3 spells CASSPLRIGTQPQHF. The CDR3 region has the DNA TGTGCCAGCAGCCCGCTTCGTATCGGGACTCAGCCCCAGCATTTT.

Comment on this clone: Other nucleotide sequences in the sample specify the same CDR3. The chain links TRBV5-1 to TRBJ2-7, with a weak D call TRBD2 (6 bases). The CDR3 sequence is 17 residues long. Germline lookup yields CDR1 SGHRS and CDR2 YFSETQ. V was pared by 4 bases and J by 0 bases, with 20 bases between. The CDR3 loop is CASSLGVSAGSSYEQYF. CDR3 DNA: TGCGCCAGCAGCCTGGGGGTTTCAGCGGGTAGCTCCTACGAGCAGTACTTC.

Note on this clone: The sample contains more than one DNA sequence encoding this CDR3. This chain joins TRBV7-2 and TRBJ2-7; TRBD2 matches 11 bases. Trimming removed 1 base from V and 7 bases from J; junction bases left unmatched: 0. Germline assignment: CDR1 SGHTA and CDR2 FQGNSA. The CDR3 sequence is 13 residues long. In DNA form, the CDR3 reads TGTGCCAGCAGCTTAGGACTAGCGGGGGAGCAGTACTTC. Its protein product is CASSLGLAGEQYF.

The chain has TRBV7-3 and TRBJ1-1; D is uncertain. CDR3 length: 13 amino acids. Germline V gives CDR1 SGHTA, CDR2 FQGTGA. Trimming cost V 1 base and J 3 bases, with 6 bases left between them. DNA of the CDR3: TGTGCCAGCAGCTTAAAGAGTGACACTGAAGCTTTCTTT. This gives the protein CASSLKSDTEAFF.

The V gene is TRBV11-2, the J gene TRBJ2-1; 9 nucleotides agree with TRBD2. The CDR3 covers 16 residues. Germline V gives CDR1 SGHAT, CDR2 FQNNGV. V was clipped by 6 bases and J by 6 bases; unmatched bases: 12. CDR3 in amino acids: CASRRLAGERPNEQFF. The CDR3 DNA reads TGTGCCAGCAGGAGATTAGCGGGAGAGCGGCCCAATGAGCAGTTCTTC.

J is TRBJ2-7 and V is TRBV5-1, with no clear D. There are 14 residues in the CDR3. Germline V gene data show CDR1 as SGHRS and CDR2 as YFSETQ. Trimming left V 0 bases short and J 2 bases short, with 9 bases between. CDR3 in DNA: TGCGCCAGCAGCTTGGCCGCCGAAGCCTACGAGCAGTACTTC. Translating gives CASSLAAEAYEQYF. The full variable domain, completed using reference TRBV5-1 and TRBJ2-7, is KAGVTQTPRYLIKTRGQQVTLSCSPISGHRSVSWYQQTPGQGLQFLFEYFSETQRNKGNFPGRFSGRQFSNSRSEMNVSTLELGDSALYLCASSLAAEAYEQYFGPGTRLTVT.

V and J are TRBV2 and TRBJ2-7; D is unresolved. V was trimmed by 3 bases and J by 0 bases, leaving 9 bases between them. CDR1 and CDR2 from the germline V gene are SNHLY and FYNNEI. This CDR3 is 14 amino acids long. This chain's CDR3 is CASSESVSSYEQYF. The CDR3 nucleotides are TGTGCCAGCAGTGAGAGCGTGTCCTCCTACGAGCAGTACTTC.

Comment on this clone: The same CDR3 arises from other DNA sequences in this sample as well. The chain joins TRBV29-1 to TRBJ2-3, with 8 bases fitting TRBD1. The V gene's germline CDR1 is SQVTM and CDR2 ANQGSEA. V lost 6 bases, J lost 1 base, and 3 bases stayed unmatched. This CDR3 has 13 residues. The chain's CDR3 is CSVTGQGTDTQYF. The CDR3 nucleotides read TGCAGCGTGACGGGACAGGGCACAGATACGCAGTATTTT.

The DNA for the CDR3 is TGTGCCAGCAGTTACTTGGGGGGCCTGGGGGGAGAGACCCAGTACTTC. As protein: CASSYLGGLGGETQYF. The chain recombines TRBV6-5 with TRBJ2-5, with D possibly being TRBD1 or TRBD2 (6 bases each). CDR1 and CDR2 from the germline V gene are MNHEY and SVGAGI. Trimming pared 1 base from V and 4 bases from J, leaving 16 bases between. The CDR3 has 16 residues.

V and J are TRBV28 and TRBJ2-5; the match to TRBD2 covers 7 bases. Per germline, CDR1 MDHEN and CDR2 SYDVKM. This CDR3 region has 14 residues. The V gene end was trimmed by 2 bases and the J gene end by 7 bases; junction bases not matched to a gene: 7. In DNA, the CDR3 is TGTGCCAGCAGTTTACTCGGGGGGAGGGGGACCCAGTACTTC. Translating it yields CASSLLGGRGTQYF.

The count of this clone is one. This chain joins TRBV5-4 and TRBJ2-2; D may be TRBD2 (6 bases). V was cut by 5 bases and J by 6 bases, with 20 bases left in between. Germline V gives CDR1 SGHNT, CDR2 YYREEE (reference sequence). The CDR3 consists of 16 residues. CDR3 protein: CASRQDGTAAPGELFF. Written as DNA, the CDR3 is TGTGCCAGCAGACAAGACGGGACTGCGGCCCCCGGGGAGCTGTTTTTT.

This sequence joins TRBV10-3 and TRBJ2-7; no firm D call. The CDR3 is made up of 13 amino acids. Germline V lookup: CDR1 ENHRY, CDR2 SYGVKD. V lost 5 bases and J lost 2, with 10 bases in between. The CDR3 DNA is TGTGCCATCAGTTCGGCGGTGACCTACGAGCAGTACTTC. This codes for CAISSAVTYEQYF.

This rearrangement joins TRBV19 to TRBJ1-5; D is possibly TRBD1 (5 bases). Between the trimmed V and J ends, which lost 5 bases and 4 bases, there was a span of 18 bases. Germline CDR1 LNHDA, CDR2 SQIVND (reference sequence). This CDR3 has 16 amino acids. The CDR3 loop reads CASSSWDPERNQPQHF. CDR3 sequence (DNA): TGTGCCAGTAGTTCATGGGACCCCGAGAGGAATCAGCCCCAGCATTTT.

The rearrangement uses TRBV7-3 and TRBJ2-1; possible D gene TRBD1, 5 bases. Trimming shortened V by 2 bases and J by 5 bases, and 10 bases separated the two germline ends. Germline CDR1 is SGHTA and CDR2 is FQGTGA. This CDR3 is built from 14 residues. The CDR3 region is CASSLLGRDNEQFF. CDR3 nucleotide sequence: TGTGCCAGCAGCTTACTAGGCAGGGACAATGAGCAGTTCTTC.

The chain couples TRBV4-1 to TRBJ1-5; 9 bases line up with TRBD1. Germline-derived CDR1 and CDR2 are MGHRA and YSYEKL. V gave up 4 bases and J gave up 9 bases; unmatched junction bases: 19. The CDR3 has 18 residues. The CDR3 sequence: CASSPYFRGTGPTGPQHF. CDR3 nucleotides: TGCGCCAGCAGCCCCTATTTTAGGGGGACAGGGCCCACAGGGCCCCAGCATTTT.

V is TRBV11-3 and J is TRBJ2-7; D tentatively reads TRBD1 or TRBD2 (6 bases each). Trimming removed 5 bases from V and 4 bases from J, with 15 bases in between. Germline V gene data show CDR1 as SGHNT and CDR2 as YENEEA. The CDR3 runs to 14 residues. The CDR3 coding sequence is TGTGCCAGCAGCCAACAGGGCGGGGAGTACGAGCAGTACTTC. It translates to CASSQQGGEYEQYF.

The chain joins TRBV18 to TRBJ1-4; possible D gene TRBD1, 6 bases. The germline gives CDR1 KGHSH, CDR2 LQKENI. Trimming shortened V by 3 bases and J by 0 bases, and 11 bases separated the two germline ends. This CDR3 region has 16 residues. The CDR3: CASSPRQESTNEKLFF. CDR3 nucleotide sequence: TGTGCCAGCTCACCCAGACAGGAATCAACTAATGAAAAACTGTTTTTT.

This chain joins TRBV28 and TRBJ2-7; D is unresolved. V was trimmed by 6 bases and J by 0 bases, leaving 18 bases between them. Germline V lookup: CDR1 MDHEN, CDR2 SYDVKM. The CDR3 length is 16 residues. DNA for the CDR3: TGTGCCAGCAGCTACCCATGGCGAAATCCCTCCTACGAGCAGTACTTC. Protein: CASSYPWRNPSYEQYF.

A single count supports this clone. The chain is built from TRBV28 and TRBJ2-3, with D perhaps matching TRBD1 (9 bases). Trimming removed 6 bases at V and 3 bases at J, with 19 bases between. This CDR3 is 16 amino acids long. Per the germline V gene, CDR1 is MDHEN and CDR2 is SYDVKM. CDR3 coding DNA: TGTGCCAGCAGGCCGCGGGGGGACAGGGTGACAGATACGCAGTATTTT. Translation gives CASRPRGDRVTDTQYF.

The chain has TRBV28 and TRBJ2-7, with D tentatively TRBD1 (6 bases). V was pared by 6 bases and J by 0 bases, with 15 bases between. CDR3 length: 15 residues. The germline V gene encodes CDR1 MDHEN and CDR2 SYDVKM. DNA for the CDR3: TGTGCCAGCAGACGTAGAGGGGGACCCTCCTACGAGCAGTACTTC. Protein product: CASRRRGGPSYEQYF.

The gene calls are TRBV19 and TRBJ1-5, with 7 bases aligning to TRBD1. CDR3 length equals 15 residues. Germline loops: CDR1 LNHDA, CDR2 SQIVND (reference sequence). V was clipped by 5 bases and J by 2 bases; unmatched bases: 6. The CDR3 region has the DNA TGTGCCAGTAGTGAACAGGGGAAGGGCAATCAGCCCCAGCATTTT. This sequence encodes CASSEQGKGNQPQHF.

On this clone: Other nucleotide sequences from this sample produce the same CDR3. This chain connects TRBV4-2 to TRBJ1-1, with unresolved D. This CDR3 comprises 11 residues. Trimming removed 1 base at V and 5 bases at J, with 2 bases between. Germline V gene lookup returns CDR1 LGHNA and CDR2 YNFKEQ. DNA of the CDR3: TGTGCCAGCAGCCAAGGGACTGAAGCTTTCTTT. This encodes CASSQGTEAFF.

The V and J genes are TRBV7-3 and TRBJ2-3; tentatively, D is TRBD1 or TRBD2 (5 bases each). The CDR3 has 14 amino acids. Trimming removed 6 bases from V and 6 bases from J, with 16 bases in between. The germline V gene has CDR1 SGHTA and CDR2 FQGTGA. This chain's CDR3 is CASRDGTSGDTQYF. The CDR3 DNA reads TGTGCCAGCAGGGACGGGACCTCGGGGGATACGCAGTATTTT.

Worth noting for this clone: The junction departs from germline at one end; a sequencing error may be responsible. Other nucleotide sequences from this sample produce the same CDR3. CDR3 sequence: CASSSQTYEQYF. The DNA of the CDR3 is TGTGCCAGCAGTTCCCAAACCTACGAGCAGTATTTC. The rearrangement joins TRBV6-6 to TRBJ2-7, with D uncertain. CDR3 length equals 12 residues. The V gene's germline CDR1 is MNHNY and CDR2 SVGAGI (reference sequence).

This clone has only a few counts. CDR3 sequence reads: CASSPNTEITEAFF. For the CDR3, the DNA is TGTGCCAGCTCACCCAACACGGAAATCACTGAAGCTTTCTTT. V gene TRBV18 combines with J gene TRBJ1-1; D is undetermined. This CDR3 is built from 14 residues. The V gene's germline CDR1 is KGHSH and CDR2 LQKENI. V shed 3 bases and J shed 4 bases, with 12 bases lying between them.

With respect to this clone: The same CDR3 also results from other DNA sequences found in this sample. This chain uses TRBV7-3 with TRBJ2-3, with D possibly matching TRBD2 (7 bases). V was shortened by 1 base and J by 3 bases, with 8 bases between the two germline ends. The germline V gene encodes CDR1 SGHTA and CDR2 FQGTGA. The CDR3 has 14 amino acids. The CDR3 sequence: CASSLKGGTDTQYF. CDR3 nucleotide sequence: TGTGCCAGCAGCTTAAAGGGGGGGACAGATACGCAGTATTTT. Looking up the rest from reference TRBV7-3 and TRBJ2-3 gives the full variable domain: GAGVSQTPSNKVTEKGKYVELRCDPISGHTALYWYRQSLGQGPEFLIYFQGTGAADDSGLPNDRFFAVRPEGSVSTLKIQRTERGDSAVYLCASSLKGGTDTQYFGPGTRLTVL.